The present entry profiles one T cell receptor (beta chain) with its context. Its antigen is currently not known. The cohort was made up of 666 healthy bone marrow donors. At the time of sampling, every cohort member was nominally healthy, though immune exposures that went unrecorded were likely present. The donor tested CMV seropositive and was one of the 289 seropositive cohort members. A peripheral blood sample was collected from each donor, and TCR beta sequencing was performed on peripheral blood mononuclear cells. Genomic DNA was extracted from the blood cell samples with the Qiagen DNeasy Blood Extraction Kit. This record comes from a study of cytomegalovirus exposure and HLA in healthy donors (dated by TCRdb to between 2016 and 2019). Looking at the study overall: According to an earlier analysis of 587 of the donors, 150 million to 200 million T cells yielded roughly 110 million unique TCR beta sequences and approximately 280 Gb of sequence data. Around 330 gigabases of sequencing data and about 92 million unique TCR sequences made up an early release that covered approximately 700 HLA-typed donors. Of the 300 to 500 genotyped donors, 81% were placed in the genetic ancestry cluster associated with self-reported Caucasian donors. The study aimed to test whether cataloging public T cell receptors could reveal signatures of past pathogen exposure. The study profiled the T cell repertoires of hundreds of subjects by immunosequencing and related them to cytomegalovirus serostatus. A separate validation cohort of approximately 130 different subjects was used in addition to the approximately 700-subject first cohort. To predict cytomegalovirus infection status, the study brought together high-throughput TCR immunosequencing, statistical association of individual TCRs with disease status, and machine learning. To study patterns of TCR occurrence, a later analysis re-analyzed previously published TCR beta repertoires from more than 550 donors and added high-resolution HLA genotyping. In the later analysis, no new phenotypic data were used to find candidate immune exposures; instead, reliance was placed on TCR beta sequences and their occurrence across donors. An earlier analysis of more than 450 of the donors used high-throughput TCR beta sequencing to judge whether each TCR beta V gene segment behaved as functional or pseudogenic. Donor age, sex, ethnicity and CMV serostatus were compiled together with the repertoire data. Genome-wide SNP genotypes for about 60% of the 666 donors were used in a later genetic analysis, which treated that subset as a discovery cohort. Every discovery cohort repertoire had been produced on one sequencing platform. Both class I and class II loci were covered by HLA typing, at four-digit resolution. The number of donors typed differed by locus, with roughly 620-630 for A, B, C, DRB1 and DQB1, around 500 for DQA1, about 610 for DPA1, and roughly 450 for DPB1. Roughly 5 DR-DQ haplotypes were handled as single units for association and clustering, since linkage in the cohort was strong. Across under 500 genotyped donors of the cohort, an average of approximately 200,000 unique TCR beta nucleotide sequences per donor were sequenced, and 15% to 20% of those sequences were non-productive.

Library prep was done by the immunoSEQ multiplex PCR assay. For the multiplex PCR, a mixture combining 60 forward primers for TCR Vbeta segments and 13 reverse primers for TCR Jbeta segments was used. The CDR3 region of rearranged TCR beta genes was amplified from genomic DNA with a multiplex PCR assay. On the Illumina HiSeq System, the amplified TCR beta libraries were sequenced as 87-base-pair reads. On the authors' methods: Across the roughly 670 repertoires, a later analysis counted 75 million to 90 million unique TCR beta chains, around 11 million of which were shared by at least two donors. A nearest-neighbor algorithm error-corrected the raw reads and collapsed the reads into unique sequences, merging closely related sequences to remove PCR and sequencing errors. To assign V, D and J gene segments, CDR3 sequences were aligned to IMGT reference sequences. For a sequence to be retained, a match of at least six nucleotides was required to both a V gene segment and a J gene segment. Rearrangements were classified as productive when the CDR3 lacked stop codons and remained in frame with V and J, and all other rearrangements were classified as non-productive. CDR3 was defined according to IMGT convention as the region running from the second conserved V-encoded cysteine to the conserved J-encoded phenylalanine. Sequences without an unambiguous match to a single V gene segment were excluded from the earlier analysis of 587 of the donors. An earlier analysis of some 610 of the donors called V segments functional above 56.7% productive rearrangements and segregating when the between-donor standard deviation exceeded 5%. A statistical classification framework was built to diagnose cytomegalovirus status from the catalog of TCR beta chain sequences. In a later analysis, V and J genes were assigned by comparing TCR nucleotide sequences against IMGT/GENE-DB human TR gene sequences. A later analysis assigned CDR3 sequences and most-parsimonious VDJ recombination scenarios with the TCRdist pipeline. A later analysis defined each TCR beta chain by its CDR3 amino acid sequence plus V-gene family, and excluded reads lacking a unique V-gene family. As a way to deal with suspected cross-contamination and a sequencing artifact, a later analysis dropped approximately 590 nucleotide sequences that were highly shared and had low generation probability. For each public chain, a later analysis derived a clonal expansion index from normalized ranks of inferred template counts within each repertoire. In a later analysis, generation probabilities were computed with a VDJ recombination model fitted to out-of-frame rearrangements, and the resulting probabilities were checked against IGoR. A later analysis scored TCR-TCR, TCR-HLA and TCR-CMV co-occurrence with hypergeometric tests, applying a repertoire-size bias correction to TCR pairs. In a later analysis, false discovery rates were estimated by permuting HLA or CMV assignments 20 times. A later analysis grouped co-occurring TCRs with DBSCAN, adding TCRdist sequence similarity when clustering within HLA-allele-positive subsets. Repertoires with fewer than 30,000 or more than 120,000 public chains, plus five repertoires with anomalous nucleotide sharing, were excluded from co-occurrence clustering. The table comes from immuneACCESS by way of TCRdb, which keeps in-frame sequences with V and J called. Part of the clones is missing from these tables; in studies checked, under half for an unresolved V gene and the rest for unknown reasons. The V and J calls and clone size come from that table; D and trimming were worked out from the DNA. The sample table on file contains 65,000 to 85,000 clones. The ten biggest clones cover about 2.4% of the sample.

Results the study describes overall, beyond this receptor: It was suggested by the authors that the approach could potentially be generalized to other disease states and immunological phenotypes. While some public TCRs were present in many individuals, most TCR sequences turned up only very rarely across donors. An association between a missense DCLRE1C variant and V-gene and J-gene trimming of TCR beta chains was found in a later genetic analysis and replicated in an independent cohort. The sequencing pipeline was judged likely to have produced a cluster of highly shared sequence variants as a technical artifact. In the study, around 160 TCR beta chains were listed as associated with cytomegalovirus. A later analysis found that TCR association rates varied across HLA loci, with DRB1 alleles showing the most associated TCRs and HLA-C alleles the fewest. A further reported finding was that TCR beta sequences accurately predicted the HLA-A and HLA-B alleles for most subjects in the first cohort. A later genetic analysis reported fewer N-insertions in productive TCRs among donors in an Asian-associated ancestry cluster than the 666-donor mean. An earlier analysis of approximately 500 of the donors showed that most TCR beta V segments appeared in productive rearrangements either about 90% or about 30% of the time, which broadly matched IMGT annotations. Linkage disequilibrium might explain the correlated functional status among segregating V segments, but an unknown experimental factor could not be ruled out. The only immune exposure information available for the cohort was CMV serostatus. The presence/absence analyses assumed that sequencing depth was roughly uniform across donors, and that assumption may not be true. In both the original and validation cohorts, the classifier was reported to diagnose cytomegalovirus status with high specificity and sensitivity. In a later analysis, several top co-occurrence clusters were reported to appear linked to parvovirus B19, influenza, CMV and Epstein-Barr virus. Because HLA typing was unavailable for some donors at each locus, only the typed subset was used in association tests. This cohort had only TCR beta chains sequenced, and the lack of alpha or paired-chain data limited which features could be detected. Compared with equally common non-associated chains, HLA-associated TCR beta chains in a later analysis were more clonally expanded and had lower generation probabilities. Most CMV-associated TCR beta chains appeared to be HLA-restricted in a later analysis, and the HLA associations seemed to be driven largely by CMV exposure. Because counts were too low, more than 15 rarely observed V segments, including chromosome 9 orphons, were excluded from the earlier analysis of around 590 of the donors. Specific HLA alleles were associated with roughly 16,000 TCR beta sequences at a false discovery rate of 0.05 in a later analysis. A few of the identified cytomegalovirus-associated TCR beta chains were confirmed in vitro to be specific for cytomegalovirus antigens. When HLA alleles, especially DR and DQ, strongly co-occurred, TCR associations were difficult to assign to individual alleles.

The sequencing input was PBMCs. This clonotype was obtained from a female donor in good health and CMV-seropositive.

Here is the DNA: TGTGCCAGCAGTTACTCGGGAGAGGGCCGAACTGAAGCTTTCTTT. Its protein reads: CASSYSGEGRTEAFF. This sequence uses TRBV6-5 and TRBJ1-1, with no confident D gene call. Trimming removed 0 bases from V and 5 bases from J, leaving 13 bases between the germline ends. The CDR3, cysteine through phenylalanine, is 15 amino acids long. The retained sequence is limited to the CDR3, 45 bases, with the frame set at the first base. The germline V gene sets CDR1 to MNHEY and CDR2 to SVGAGI.